The source of this T cell receptor (beta chain) is a study of response to subunit inactivated influenza vaccine. The study, taken as a whole, reports: Researchers suggested that each seasonal influenza vaccination recruits few new T cells.

TCRdb used MiXCR to reprocess the RT-PCR reads, holding one entry per CDR3 protein. The repertoire holds about 830,000 distinct CDR3 sequences, with less than 20% as singletons. This clonotype was observed at least ten times. Its antigen is currently unknown. The receptor's source is a middle-aged man who received an inactivated influenza vaccine. This specimen consisted of PBMCs from blood, obtained roughly 5 days after vaccination.

The CDR3: CASSSGPRGGRTDTQYF. The DNA of the CDR3 is TGCGCCAGCAGCTCCGGCCCGCGCGGGGGGCGCACAGATACGCAGTATTTT. The chain joins TRBV5-1 to TRBJ2-3; 8 nucleotides agree with TRBD2. V dropped 3 bases and J dropped 1; count of bases not matched to a gene: 10. The CDR3 sequence is 17 residues long. CDR1 SGHRS and CDR2 YFSETQ come from the germline V gene.